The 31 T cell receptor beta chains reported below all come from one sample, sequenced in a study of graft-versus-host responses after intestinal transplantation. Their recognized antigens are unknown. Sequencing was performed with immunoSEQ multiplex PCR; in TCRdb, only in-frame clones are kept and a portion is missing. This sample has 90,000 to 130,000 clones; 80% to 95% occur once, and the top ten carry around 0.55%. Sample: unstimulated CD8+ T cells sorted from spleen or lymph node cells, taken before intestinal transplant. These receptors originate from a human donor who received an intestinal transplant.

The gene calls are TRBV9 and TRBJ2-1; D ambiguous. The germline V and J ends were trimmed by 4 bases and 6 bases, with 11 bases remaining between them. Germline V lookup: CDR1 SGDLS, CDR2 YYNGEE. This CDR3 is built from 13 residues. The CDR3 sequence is CASSSKERNEQFF. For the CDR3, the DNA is TGTGCCAGCAGCTCTAAGGAGCGCAATGAGCAGTTCTTC. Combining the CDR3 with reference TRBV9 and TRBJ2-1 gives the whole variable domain DSGVTQTPKHLITATGQRVTLRCSPRSGDLSVYWYQQSLDQGLQFLIQYYNGEERAKGNILERFSAQQFPDLHSELNLSSLELGDSALYFCASSSKERNEQFFGPGTRLTVL.

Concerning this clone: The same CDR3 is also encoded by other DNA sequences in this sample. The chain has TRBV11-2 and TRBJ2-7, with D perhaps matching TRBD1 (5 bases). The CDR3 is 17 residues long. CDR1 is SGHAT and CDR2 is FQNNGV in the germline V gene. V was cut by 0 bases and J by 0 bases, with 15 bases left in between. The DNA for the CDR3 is TGTGCCAGCAGCTTAGATCCCACAGGCCGGTTCTCCTACGAGCAGTACTTC. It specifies CASSLDPTGRFSYEQYF.

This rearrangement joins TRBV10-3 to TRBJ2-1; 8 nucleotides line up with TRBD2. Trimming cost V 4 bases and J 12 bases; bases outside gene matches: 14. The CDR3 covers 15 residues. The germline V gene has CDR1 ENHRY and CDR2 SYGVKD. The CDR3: CAISVPGRPGGGQFF. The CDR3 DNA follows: TGTGCCATCAGTGTGCCAGGGCGCCCCGGGGGGGGGCAGTTCTTC.

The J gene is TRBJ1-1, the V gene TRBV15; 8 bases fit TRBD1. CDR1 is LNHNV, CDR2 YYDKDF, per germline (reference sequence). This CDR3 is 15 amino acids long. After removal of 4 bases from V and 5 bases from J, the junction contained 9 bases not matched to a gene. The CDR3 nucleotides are TGTGCCACCAGCACGTTACAGGGGGGATTGACTGAAGCTTTCTTT. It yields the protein CATSTLQGGLTEAFF.

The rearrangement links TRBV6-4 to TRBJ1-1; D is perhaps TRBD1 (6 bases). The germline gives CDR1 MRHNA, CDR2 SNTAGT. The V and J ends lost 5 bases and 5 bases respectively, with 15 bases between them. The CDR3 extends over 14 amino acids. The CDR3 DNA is TGTGCCAGCAGTAACCGGGGAGGGGGGACTGAAGCTTTCTTT. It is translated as CASSNRGGGTEAFF.

The CDR3 bases are TGTGCCTGGAGTGGCCAGCCCGGCGCCTCCTACGAGCAGTACTTC. It codes for CAWSGQPGASYEQYF. The V call is TRBV30, the J call TRBJ2-7; D unresolved. The V end lost 1 base, the J end lost 0 bases, and 13 bases lay between the germline ends. This CDR3 region has 15 residues. Germline assignment: CDR1 GTSNPN and CDR2 SVGIG (reference sequence).

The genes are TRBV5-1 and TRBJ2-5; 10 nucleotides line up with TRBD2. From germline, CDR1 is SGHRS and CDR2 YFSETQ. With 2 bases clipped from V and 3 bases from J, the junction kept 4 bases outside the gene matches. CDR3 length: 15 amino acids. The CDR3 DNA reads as TGCGCCAGCAGCTTAGCGGGAGGGCCTGAAGAGACCCAGTACTTC. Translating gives CASSLAGGPEETQYF.

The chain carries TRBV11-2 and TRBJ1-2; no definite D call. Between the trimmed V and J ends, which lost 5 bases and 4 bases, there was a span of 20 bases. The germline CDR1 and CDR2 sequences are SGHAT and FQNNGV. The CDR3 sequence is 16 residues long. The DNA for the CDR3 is TGTGCCAGCAGCCTCACCCGGACGGTGGACGGCTATGGCTACACCTTC. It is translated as CASSLTRTVDGYGYTF.

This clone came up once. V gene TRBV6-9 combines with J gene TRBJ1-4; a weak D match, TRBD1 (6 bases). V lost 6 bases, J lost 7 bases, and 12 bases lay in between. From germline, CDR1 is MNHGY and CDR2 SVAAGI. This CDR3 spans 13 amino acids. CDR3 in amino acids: CASRGASSEKLFF. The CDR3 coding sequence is TGTGCCAGCAGGGGGGCCTCGAGTGAAAAACTGTTTTTT.

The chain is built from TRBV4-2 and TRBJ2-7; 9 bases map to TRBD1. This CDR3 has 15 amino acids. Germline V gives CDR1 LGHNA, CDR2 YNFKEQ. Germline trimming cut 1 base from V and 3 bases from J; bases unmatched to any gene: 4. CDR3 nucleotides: TGTGCCAGCAGCCAAGGGGGACAGGGTGGCTACGAGCAGTACTTC. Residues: CASSQGGQGGYEQYF.

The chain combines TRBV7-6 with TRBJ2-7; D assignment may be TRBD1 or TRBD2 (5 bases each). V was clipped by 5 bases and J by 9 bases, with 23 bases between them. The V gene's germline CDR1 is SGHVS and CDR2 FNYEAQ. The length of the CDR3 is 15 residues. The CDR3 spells CASSPKRDGYESQYF. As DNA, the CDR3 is TGTGCCAGCAGCCCAAAGAGGGACGGCTACGAGTCGCAGTACTTC.

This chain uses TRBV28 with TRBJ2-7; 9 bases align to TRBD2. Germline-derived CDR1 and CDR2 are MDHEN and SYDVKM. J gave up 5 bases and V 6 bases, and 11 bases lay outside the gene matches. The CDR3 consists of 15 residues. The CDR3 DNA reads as TGTGCCAGCAGCCCCACCGGGACTAGCTATGACGAGCAGTACTTC. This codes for CASSPTGTSYDEQYF.

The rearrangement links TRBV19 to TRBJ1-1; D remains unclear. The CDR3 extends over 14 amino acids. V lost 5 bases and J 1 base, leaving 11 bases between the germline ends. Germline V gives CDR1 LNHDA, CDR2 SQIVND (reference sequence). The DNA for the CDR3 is TGTGCCAGTAGTGGAGCAGTGGGGAACACTGAAGCTTTCTTT. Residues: CASSGAVGNTEAFF.

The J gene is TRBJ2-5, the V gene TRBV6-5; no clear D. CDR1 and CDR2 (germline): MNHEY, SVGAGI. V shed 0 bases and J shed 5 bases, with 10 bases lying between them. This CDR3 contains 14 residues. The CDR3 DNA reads TGTGCCAGCAGTTACTCGATTGACTCCGAGACCCAGTACTTC. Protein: CASSYSIDSETQYF.

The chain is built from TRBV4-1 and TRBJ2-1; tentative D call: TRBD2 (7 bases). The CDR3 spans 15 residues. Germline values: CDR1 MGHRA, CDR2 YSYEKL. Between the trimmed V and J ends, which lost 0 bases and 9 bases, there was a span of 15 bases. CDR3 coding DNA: TGCGCCAGCAGCCAAGATACGGGTAGGGGGGGTGAGCAGTTCTTC. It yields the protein CASSQDTGRGGEQFF.

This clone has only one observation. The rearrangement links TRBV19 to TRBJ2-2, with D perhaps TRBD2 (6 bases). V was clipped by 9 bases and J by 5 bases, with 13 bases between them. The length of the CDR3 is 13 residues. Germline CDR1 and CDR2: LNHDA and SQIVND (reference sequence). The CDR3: CASTGTRTGELFF. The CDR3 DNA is TGTGCCAGCACCGGGACTCGGACCGGGGAGCTGTTTTTT.

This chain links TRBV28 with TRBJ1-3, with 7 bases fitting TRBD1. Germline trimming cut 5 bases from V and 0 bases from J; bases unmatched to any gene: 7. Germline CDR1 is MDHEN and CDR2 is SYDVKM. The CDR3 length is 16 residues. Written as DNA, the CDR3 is TGTGCCAGCAGTATAGACAGGGAAGGCTCTGGAAACACCATATATTTT. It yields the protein CASSIDREGSGNTIYF.

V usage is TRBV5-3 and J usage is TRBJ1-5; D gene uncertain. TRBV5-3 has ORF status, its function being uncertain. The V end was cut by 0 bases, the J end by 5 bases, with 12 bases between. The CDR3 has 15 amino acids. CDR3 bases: TGTGCCAGAAGCTTGGAACGGGCTGGGGATCAGCCCCAGCATTTT. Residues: CARSLERAGDQPQHF.

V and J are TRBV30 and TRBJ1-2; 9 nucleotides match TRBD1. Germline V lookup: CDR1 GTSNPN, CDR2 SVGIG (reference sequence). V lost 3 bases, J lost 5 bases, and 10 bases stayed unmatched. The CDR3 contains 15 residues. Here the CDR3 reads CAWRGGTGYTYGYTF. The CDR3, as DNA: TGTGCCTGGAGGGGGGGGACAGGGTATACGTATGGCTACACCTTC.

CDR3 sequence: CASSGTGYEQYF. The CDR3 DNA is TGTGCCAGCAGTGGGACCGGCTACGAGCAGTACTTC. The chain combines TRBV2 with TRBJ2-7; no clear D gene. Germline CDR1 is SNHLY and CDR2 is FYNNEI. The CDR3 extends over 12 amino acids. Trimming took off 4 bases at V and 3 bases at J, with 7 bases between the two ends.

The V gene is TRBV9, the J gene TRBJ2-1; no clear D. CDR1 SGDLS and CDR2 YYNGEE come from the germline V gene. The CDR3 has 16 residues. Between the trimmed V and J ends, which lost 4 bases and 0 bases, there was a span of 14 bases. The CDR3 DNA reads TGTGCCAGCAGCCCGCGGACCGAAAGCTCCTACAATGAGCAGTTCTTC. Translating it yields CASSPRTESSYNEQFF.

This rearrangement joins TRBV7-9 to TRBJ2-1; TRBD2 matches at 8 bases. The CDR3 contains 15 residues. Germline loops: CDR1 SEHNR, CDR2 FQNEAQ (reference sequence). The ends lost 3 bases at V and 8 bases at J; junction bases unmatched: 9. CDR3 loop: CASSFSGSGWDEQFF. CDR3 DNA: TGTGCCAGCAGCTTCAGCGGGAGCGGTTGGGATGAGCAGTTCTTC.

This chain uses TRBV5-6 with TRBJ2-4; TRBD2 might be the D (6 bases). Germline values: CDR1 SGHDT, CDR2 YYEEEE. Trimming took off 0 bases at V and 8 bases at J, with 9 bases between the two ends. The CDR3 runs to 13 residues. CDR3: CASSLDGGDIQYF. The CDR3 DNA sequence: TGTGCCAGCAGCTTGGACGGAGGGGACATTCAGTACTTC.

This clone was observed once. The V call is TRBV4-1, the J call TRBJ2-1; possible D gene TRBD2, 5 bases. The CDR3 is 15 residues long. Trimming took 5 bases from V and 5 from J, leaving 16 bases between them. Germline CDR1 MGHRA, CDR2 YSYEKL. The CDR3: CASSYGLPANNEQFF. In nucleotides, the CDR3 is TGCGCCAGCAGCTATGGACTCCCTGCCAACAATGAGCAGTTCTTC.

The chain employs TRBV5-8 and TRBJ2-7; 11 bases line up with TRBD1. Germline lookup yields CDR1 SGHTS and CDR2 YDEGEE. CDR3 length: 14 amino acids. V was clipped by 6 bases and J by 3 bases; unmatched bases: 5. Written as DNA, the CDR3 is TGTGCCAGCACCCCGGGACAGGGGGACTACGAGCAGTACTTC. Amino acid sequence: CASTPGQGDYEQYF.

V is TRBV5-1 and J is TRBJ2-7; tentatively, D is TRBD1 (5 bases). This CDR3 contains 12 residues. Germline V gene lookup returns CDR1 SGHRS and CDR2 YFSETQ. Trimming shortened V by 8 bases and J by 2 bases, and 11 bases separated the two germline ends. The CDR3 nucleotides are TGCGCCAGTCATCCAGGGACCTACGAGCAGTACTTC. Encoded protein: CASHPGTYEQYF. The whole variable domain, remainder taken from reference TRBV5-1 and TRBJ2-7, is KAGVTQTPRYLIKTRGQQVTLSCSPISGHRSVSWYQQTPGQGLQFLFEYFSETQRNKGNFPGRFSGRQFSNSRSEMNVSTLELGDSALYLCASHPGTYEQYFGPGTRLTVT.

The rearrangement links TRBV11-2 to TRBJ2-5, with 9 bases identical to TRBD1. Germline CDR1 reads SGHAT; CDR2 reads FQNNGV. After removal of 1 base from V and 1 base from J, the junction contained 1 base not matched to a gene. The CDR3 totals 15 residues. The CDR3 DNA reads TGTGCCAGCAGCTTAGGACAGGGGGTCCAAGAGACCCAGTACTTC. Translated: CASSLGQGVQETQYF.

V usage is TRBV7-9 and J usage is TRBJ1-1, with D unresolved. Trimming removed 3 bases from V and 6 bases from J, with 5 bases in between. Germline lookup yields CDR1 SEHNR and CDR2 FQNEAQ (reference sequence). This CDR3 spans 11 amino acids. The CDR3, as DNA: TGTGCCAGCAGCTTCGGGTCTGAAGCTTTCTTT. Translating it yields CASSFGSEAFF.

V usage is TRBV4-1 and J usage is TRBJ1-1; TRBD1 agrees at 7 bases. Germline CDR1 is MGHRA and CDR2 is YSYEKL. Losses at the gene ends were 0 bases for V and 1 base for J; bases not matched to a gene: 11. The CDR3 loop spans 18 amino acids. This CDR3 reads CASSQDGQERAGNTEAFF. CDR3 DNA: TGCGCCAGCAGCCAAGATGGACAGGAGCGGGCCGGGAACACTGAAGCTTTCTTT.

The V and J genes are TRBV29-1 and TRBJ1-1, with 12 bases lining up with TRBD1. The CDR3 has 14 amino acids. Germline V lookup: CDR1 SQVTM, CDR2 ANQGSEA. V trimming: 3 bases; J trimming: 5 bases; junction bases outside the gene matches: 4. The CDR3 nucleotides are TGCAGCGTTGACCGGGACAGGGGGCTTACTGAAGCTTTCTTT. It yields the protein CSVDRDRGLTEAFF.

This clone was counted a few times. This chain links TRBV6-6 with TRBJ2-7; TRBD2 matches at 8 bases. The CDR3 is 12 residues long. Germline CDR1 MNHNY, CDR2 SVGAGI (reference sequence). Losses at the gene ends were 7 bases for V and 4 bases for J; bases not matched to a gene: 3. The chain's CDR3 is CASTSGSYEQYF. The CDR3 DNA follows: TGTGCCAGCACAAGCGGGAGTTACGAGCAGTACTTC.